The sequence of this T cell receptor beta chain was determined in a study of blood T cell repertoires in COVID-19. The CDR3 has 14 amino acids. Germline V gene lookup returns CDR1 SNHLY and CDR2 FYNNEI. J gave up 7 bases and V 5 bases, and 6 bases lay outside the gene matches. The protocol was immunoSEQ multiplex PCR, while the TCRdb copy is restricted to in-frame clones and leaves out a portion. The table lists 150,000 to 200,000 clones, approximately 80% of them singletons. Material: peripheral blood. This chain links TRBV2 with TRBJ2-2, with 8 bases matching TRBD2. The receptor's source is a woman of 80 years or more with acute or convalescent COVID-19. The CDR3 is CASSPGLGIGELFF. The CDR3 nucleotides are TGTGCCAGCAGTCCGGGACTAGGAATCGGGGAGCTGTTTTTT. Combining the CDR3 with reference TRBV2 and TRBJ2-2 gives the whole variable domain EPEVTQTPSHQVTQMGQEVILRCVPISNHLYFYWYRQILGQKVEFLVSFYNNEISEKSEIFDDQFSVERPDGSNFTLKIRSTKLEDSAMYFCASSPGLGIGELFFGEGSRLTVL.